This T cell receptor (beta chain) came from a study of cytomegalovirus exposure and HLA in healthy donors. Study in general: The approximately 120 validation repertoires, a later analysis reported, used the same platform as the 666 first-cohort repertoires.

About this clone itself: Its specificity is not known.

The study, taken as a whole, reports: Three CMV-associated chains were confirmed in vitro to be specific for CMV antigens. Both high specificity and high sensitivity reportedly marked the classifier's diagnosis of cytomegalovirus status.

Clones were sequenced by immunoSEQ multiplex PCR, and TCRdb holds only the in-frame ones, with some missing. The table has 50,000 to 70,000 clones, 90% to 95% seen once; the top ten hold nearly 6%. Germline-derived CDR1 and CDR2 are SEHNR and FQNEAQ (reference sequence). The trim removed 4 bases at V and 8 bases at J, leaving 4 bases unmatched. This CDR3 has 13 residues. From the 120-subject validation cohort, which was separate from the approximately 670-subject first cohort, the donors were drawn. The receptor was isolated from a woman aged 18-29 years in good health and CMV-seropositive. The sample taken for sequencing was PBMCs. The chain has TRBV7-9 and TRBJ1-2; 10 bases fit TRBD1. CDR3 protein: CASSSGQGKGYTF. The CDR3 nucleotides are TGTGCCAGCAGCTCGGGACAGGGGAAAGGCTACACCTTC.